The 4 T cell receptor beta chains given below trace back to one sample, sequenced in a study of cytotoxic CD8 clonotypes in ibrutinib-treated CLL. The protocol was immunoSEQ multiplex PCR, while the TCRdb copy is restricted to in-frame clones and leaves out a portion. The data show nearly 300,000 clones, around 69% seen once. Sequenced here: PBMCs, sampled at disease progression, from a patient treated with ibrutinib. Every receptor here comes from a human donor with chronic lymphocytic leukemia.

This chain joins TRBV28 and TRBJ2-1; 14 nucleotides agree with TRBD2. The CDR3 consists of 16 residues. CDR1 MDHEN and CDR2 SYDVKM come from the germline V gene. After removal of 6 bases from V and 4 bases from J, the junction contained 5 bases not matched to a gene. Here the CDR3 DNA reads TGTGCCAGCAGGACTAGCGGGAGGGCCCGGTACAATGAGCAGTTCTTC. Its translation: CASRTSGRARYNEQFF.

The rearrangement uses TRBV6-4 and TRBJ1-2; D remains ambiguous. Germline assignment: CDR1 MRHNA and CDR2 SNTAGT. This CDR3 region has 15 residues. The ends were cut back, 4 bases at V and 5 bases at J, with 17 bases in the middle. In DNA form, the CDR3 reads TGTGCCAGCAGTGCCCGACACTTCCTGCCTTATGGCTACACCTTC. This gives the protein CASSARHFLPYGYTF.

The chain joins TRBV19 to TRBJ1-5; TRBD1 aligns across 9 bases. The CDR3 has 14 amino acids. Germline trimming cut 8 bases from V and 4 bases from J; bases unmatched to any gene: 6. The germline V gene has CDR1 LNHDA and CDR2 SQIVND (reference sequence). The CDR3 region is CASALGTGNQPQHF. For the CDR3, the DNA is TGTGCCAGTGCCTTAGGGACAGGGAATCAGCCCCAGCATTTT.

This clone was seen once. This rearrangement joins TRBV7-2 to TRBJ2-7; no clear D gene. The length of the CDR3 is 13 residues. CDR1 is SGHTA and CDR2 is FQGNSA in the germline V gene. V lost 6 bases, J lost 2 bases, and 11 bases lay in between. CDR3 bases: TGTGCCAGCAGTCCCACGGGCCCCTACGAGCAGTACTTC. Translation: CASSPTGPYEQYF.